This is a list of T cell receptor beta chains from one sample in a study of shared clonotypes between healthy human individuals. Here immunoSEQ multiplex PCR was the method, and the copy in TCRdb shows in-frame clones only, minus some. This table holds roughly 850,000 clones, 90% to 98% found once. The sample taken for sequencing was naive CD8+ T cells sorted from blood. The receptors originated from a man under 40 in good health. The CDR3 runs from the conserved cysteine through the conserved F or W. A D gene is named only where the DNA matches it firmly. Clone size is shown for a subset of rows, as once, few, many or a class of expanded clone.

size | J | D | V | CDR3
- | TRBJ2-1 | TRBD1 | TRBV5-4 | CASSYTGTGYEQFF
- | TRBJ1-5 | - | TRBV18 | CASSPSAELPAQHF
- | TRBJ2-7 | - | TRBV9 | CASSVVGGHEQYF
- | TRBJ2-1 | - | TRBV10-3 | CAITDSYNEQFF
- | TRBJ1-4 | - | TRBV10-1 | CASSDGRVDEKLFF
- | TRBJ2-1 | TRBD1 | TRBV14 | CASSRRMEGQGDYNEQFF
- | TRBJ2-3 | - | TRBV11-3 | CASSLGADTQYF
- | TRBJ2-3 | - | TRBV2 | CASREGDF
- | TRBJ2-7 | TRBD2 | TRBV28 | CASGLGGVYEQYF
- | TRBJ2-7 | TRBD1 | TRBV5-5 | CASRGGYSYEQYF
- | TRBJ2-2 | TRBD1 | TRBV18 | CASSPGQGTGELFF
- | TRBJ2-7 | TRBD2 | TRBV11-2 | CASSLGTSGTYEQYF
- | TRBJ2-1 | - | TRBV29-1 | CSVGGGQLSYNEQFF
few | TRBJ1-2 | - | TRBV7-8 | CASSPRTDDGGYTF
- | TRBJ2-7 | TRBD2 | TRBV7-9 | CASSLDGPPGLAGYEQYF
- | TRBJ2-7 | - | TRBV29-1 | CSVYGRRYEQYF
- | TRBJ1-5 | - | TRBV27 | CASSPQGVEQPQHF
- | TRBJ2-7 | - | TRBV19 | CASSIEGPLTGWNEQYF
- | TRBJ2-7 | TRBD1 | TRBV5-1 | CASSPGTGYYEQYF
- | TRBJ1-2 | - | TRBV5-1 | CASSLGLGRERSNPYGYTF
- | TRBJ2-5 | TRBD1 | TRBV7-9 | CASRLQGGETQYF
once | TRBJ2-2 | - | TRBV7-9 | CASSPPGGELFF
- | TRBJ2-2 | - | TRBV21-1 | CASKKGLATGELFF
- | TRBJ2-5 | - | TRBV7-9 | CASSPRARSIETQYF
few | TRBJ1-1 | - | TRBV5-6 | CASSFGQTEAFF
- | TRBJ2-7 | - | TRBV6-1 | CASFERARYEQYF
- | TRBJ2-7 | - | TRBV2 | CASRGRTYEQYF
- | TRBJ2-7 | - | TRBV30 | CAWNSVGEGYEQYF
- | TRBJ2-1 | - | TRBV27 | CASSLPQQPSSGPKSSYNEQFF
- | TRBJ2-7 | TRBD1 | TRBV29-1 | CSVDWTGGNEQYF
- | TRBJ2-7 | - | TRBV7-9 | CASSLELLENSYEQYF
- | TRBJ2-7 | TRBD1 | TRBV27 | CASSDRGPYEQYF
- | TRBJ1-1 | - | TRBV30 | CAWSVTTVEAFF
- | TRBJ2-7 | TRBD2 | TRBV5-6 | CASSYRTSGPEQYF
- | TRBJ2-2 | - | TRBV15 | CATNKERTGELFF
- | TRBJ2-3 | TRBD2 | TRBV30 | CAWSATSGTDTQYF
- | TRBJ2-7 | - | TRBV9 | CASSPRPTEQYF
- | TRBJ2-1 | TRBD2 | TRBV7-9 | CASSSLAGGHNEQFF
- | TRBJ2-3 | - | TRBV6-5 | CASSPTVDTRYF
- | TRBJ2-7 | - | TRBV4-3 | CASSVHRDLEFYEQYF
- | TRBJ2-5 | TRBD2 | TRBV27 | CASSSLAGGQETQYF
- | TRBJ2-1 | TRBD1 | TRBV5-6 | CASSISGTGGYNEQFF
- | TRBJ1-1 | - | TRBV5-1 | CASSLGNGNTEAFF
- | TRBJ2-7 | - | TRBV5-5 | CASSRGLGYEQYF
- | TRBJ2-1 | - | TRBV27 | CASSFARNNEQFF
- | TRBJ2-6 | - | TRBV7-3 | CASSARGANVLTF
- | TRBJ2-2 | - | TRBV19 | CASSPMEDYSNTGELFF